The 31 T cell receptor beta chains given below trace back to one sample, sequenced in a study of T cells in Graves' hyperthyroidism and ophthalmopathy. RNA transcripts yielded amplified TCR beta CDR3 regions. Primed by the HTBI set, a first-round RT-PCR was run on the TCR CDR3. TCRdb processed the multiplex PCR reads anew with MiXCR; each CDR3 protein has one entry. The sample has about 590,000 distinct CDR3 sequences, 12% to 15% seen once. Sequences were obtained from blood. These receptors originate from a woman under 30 with Graves' ophthalmopathy.

The chain joins TRBV20-1 to TRBJ2-3, with 9 bases lining up with TRBD2. Looked up from germline, CDR1 is DFQATT and CDR2 is SNEGSKA (reference sequence). The CDR3 runs to 19 residues. The V and J ends lost 6 bases and 0 bases, in that order; junction bases with no gene match: 19. CDR3 DNA sequence: TGCAGTGCCACTATCATGGAAGCGCGGGGGGGGGATAGCACAGATACGCAGTATTTT. Translation: CSATIMEARGGDSTDTQYF.

This clonotype was detected only once. With a much larger clone just one base away, this may be a read error. This sequence joins TRBV30 and TRBJ2-7; 7 bases fit TRBD2. The CDR3 is 13 amino acids. Losses at the gene ends were 2 bases for V and 3 bases for J; bases not matched to a gene: 4. Germline-derived CDR1 and CDR2 are GTSNPN and SVGIG (reference sequence). Written as DNA, the CDR3 is TGTGCCTGGAGTTGGACTAGGAGCTACGAGCAGTACTTC. This encodes CAWSWTRSYEQYF.

This clonotype was seen more than once but under ten times. The chain carries TRBV4-2 and TRBJ1-5; no clear D gene. V was clipped by 0 bases and J by 6 bases, with 12 bases between them. This CDR3 is 15 amino acids long. Germline values: CDR1 LGHNA, CDR2 YNFKEQ. Here the CDR3 DNA reads TGTGCCAGCAGCCAAGACACACGCATGGGTCAGCCCCAGCATTTT. It encodes CASSQDTRMGQPQHF.

There are many counts of this clonotype. This sequence joins TRBV6-1 and TRBJ2-1; D gene ambiguous. The CDR3 sequence is 14 residues long. CDR1 is MNHNS, CDR2 SASEGT, per germline. V was shortened by 2 bases and J by 4 bases, with 9 bases between the two germline ends. The CDR3 loop reads CASSEPARYNEQFF. In DNA, the CDR3 is TGTGCCAGCAGTGAACCAGCTAGGTACAATGAGCAGTTCTTC.

The chain combines TRBV19 with TRBJ1-3; 8 bases are a match to TRBD1. Germline V gene lookup returns CDR1 LNHDA and CDR2 SQIVND (reference sequence). This CDR3 has 14 residues. V shed 8 bases, J shed 4 bases, and the junction held 7 bases outside the gene matches. The DNA for the CDR3 is TGTGCCAGTTATGACAGGGGCCAAGGAAACACCATATATTTT. Its protein product is CASYDRGQGNTIYF.

This clonotype was counted at least ten times. This chain uses TRBV4-2 with TRBJ2-1; TRBD2 matches at 9 bases. The CDR3 covers 16 residues. J gave up 4 bases and V 0 bases, and 4 bases lay outside the gene matches. CDR1 is LGHNA and CDR2 is YNFKEQ in the germline V gene. In nucleotides, the CDR3 is TGTGCCAGCAGCCAAGATAGCGGGAGCGGGTACAATGAGCAGTTCTTC. Residues: CASSQDSGSGYNEQFF.

This clonotype was detected only a few times. The rearrangement uses TRBV30 and TRBJ2-1, with 10 bases fitting TRBD2. The germline V gene encodes CDR1 GTSNPN and CDR2 SVGIG (reference sequence). The CDR3 consists of 17 residues. Trimming at V came to 1 base and at J to 4 bases, leaving 10 bases not matched to a gene. In DNA form, the CDR3 reads TGTGCCTGGAGTGACCTAGCGGGAGTAGAGGGGTACAATGAGCAGTTCTTC. It encodes CAWSDLAGVEGYNEQFF.

This clonotype showed up many times. The chain employs TRBV12-3 or TRBV12-4 and TRBJ2-5, with a tentative D call TRBD2 (6 bases). Trimming left V 1 base short and J 7 bases short, with 13 bases between. The CDR3 sequence is 14 residues long. CDR3 sequence: CASSLEIAVGTQYF. DNA of the CDR3: TGTGCCAGCAGTTTAGAGATAGCGGTCGGGACCCAGTACTTC.

This sequence joins TRBV18 and TRBJ1-6; D is possibly TRBD1 (6 bases). The CDR3 covers 15 residues. Trimming took 1 base from V and 7 from J, leaving 11 bases between them. The germline gives CDR1 KGHSH, CDR2 LQKENI. CDR3: CASSPRAGVNSPLHF. CDR3 coding DNA: TGTGCCAGCTCACCACGCGCAGGGGTGAATTCACCCCTCCACTTT. Combining the CDR3 with reference TRBV18 and TRBJ1-6 gives the whole variable domain NAGVMQNPRHLVRRRGQEARLRCSPMKGHSHVYWYRQLPEEGLKFMVYLQKENIIDESGMPKERFSAEFPKEGPSILRIQQVVRGDSAAYFCASSPRAGVNSPLHFGNGTRLTVT.

This clonotype appeared many times. V is TRBV4-3 and J is TRBJ2-7, with TRBD1 matching over 9 bases. In germline, CDR1 is LGHNA, CDR2 YSLEER. V shed 1 base and J 3 bases; nucleotides not matched to a gene: 4. CDR3 size: 15 residues. For the CDR3, the DNA is TGCGCCAGCAGCCAAGGGGGGACAGGGATCTACGAGCAGTACTTC. Translation gives CASSQGGTGIYEQYF.

This clonotype was counted at least ten times. The J gene is TRBJ1-5, the V gene TRBV2; D is uncertain. The germline gives CDR1 SNHLY, CDR2 FYNNEI. CDR3 length: 12 amino acids. The V gene lost 7 bases and the J gene lost 4 bases, with 8 bases spanning the gap. CDR3 residues: CASTTRNQPQHF. The CDR3 nucleotides are TGTGCCAGCACGACGAGGAATCAGCCCCAGCATTTT.

In its sample, this clonotype was seen a few times. The rearrangement joins TRBV28 to TRBJ1-5, with D perhaps matching TRBD1 (6 bases). CDR1 is MDHEN, CDR2 SYDVKM, per germline. Deletions cut 3 bases from V and 2 bases from J, with 14 bases between. CDR3 size: 16 residues. The CDR3 nucleotides read TGTGCCAGCAGTTTTGCAGGGGCGCGTGGCAATCAGCCCCAGCATTTT. Translating gives CASSFAGARGNQPQHF.

This clonotype has more than one count but fewer than ten. This chain connects TRBV29-1 to TRBJ2-7; D remains ambiguous. CDR3 length: 10 amino acids. Trimming cost V 5 bases and J 5 bases, with 7 bases left between them. The germline CDR1 and CDR2 sequences are SQVTM and ANQGSEA. The CDR3 coding sequence is TGCAGCGTTCAGGACCACGAGCAGTACTTC. This encodes CSVQDHEQYF.

Regarding this clonotype: A much larger clone lies one base from this, so it may be a read error. This rearrangement joins TRBV30 to TRBJ1-1, with D hard to call. Germline CDR1 is GTSNPN and CDR2 is SVGIG (reference sequence). The V and J ends lost 4 bases and 10 bases respectively, with 19 bases between them. The CDR3 extends over 13 amino acids. CDR3 coding DNA: TGTGCCTGGATCACCGAGGAGGGCAAACGAGCTTTCTTT. Translation gives CAWITEEGKRAFF. Drawing the rest from reference TRBV30 and TRBJ1-1, the complete variable domain is SQTIHQWPATLVQPVGSPLSLECTVEGTSNPNLYWYRQAAGRGLQLLFYSVGIGQISSEVPQNLSASRPQDRQFILSSKKLLLSDSGFYLCAWITEEGKRAFFGQGTRLTVV.

This clonotype has only a few counts. The rearrangement uses TRBV19 and TRBJ2-3; 10 bases align to TRBD2. The CDR3 has 13 residues. Germline values: CDR1 LNHDA, CDR2 SQIVND (reference sequence). The CDR3 spells CAAGSGRADTQYF. The CDR3 DNA reads as TGTGCTGCCGGGAGCGGGAGGGCAGATACGCAGTATTTT.

The DNA of the CDR3 is TGTGCCAGTTCTCGAGAAAGGGCGTTCTCCTACGAGCAGTACTTC. It encodes CASSRERAFSYEQYF. The V call is TRBV19, the J call TRBJ2-7; D is uncertain. The CDR3 has 15 amino acids. Germline V lookup: CDR1 LNHDA, CDR2 SQIVND (reference sequence). Deletions cut 8 bases from V and 0 bases from J, with 17 bases between.

This clonotype appeared many times. This chain uses TRBV12-3 or TRBV12-4 with TRBJ1-1; a possible D gene is TRBD1 (5 bases). The CDR3 consists of 15 residues. With 8 bases removed from V and 5 bases from J, the gap between germline ends came to 21 bases. The CDR3 protein is CASRSFRDEGTEAFF. The CDR3 nucleotides read TGTGCCAGCCGCTCGTTTCGGGATGAGGGGACTGAAGCTTTCTTT.

The table lists this clonotype with many counts. The chain is built from TRBV7-2 and TRBJ1-5, with 12 bases identical to TRBD1. Germline CDR1 is SGHTA and CDR2 is FQGNSA. The CDR3 is 16 residues long. The ends lost 2 bases at V and 7 bases at J; junction bases unmatched: 6. CDR3 sequence: CASSLFGTGGGQPQHF. The CDR3 nucleotides are TGTGCCAGCAGCTTATTTGGGACAGGGGGCGGCCAGCCCCAGCATTTT.

This clonotype has a count of ten or more. The genes are TRBV5-1 and TRBJ2-3; 7 positions match TRBD2. Germline trimming cut 4 bases from V and 8 bases from J; bases unmatched to any gene: 16. CDR1 is SGHRS, CDR2 YFSETQ, per germline. The CDR3 has 16 residues. The CDR3 DNA is TGCGCCAGCAGCGCGGCTAGCGGAGGCCTCGCGGGTACGCAGTATTTT. Protein sequence: CASSAASGGLAGTQYF.

DNA for the CDR3: TGTGCCAGCAGCTTAGTAGGTCTGAGGGAGACCCAGTACTTC. It encodes CASSLVGLRETQYF. This chain joins TRBV7-9 and TRBJ2-5; D uncertain. CDR1 and CDR2 (germline): SEHNR, FQNEAQ (reference sequence). The CDR3 spans 14 residues. V was cut by 1 base and J by 5 bases, with 11 bases left in between.

This clonotype was detected many times. The rearrangement links TRBV20-1 to TRBJ2-1, with TRBD2 identical over 7 bases. The trim removed 6 bases at V and 9 bases at J, leaving 11 bases unmatched. There are 13 residues in the CDR3. Germline V gene data show CDR1 as DFQATT and CDR2 as SNEGSKA (reference sequence). As DNA, the CDR3 is TGCAGTGCCATCAAAGGAGCGGGAAGTGAGCAGTTCTTC. Translating gives CSAIKGAGSEQFF.

Many counts were recorded for this clonotype. The chain couples TRBV27 to TRBJ1-2; 9 nucleotides match TRBD1. The V segment lost 2 bases and the J segment 8 bases; nucleotides outside the gene matches: 6. The CDR3 consists of 14 residues. Germline V gene sequence: CDR1 MNHEY, CDR2 SMNVEV (reference sequence). The CDR3 here is CASSLGGTGSGYTF. The DNA of the CDR3 is TGTGCCAGCAGTTTAGGGGGGACAGGGTCCGGCTACACCTTC.

This clonotype came up many times. The V and J genes are TRBV2 and TRBJ2-3, with 8 bases that match TRBD2. CDR3 size: 15 residues. Germline CDR1 is SNHLY and CDR2 is FYNNEI. Trimming removed 5 bases from V and 0 bases from J; junction bases left unmatched: 4. The CDR3 spells CASSIIAGSTDTQYF. The CDR3 nucleotides read TGTGCCAGCAGTATAATAGCGGGAAGCACAGATACGCAGTATTTT.

There are many counts of this clonotype. The V call is TRBV20-1, the J call TRBJ2-5; TRBD1 is a possible D gene (5 bases). The ends were cut back, 3 bases at V and 2 bases at J, with 7 bases in the middle. Germline CDR1 reads DFQATT; CDR2 reads SNEGSKA (reference sequence). This CDR3 contains 12 residues. This chain's CDR3 is CSASAGQETQYF. CDR3 DNA sequence: TGCAGTGCTAGCGCAGGGCAAGAGACCCAGTACTTC.

This clonotype was detected ten times or more. The chain carries TRBV7-3 and TRBJ1-1, with TRBD1 identical over 9 bases. Germline lookup yields CDR1 SGHTA and CDR2 FQGTGA. This CDR3 spans 13 amino acids. With 6 bases clipped from V and 5 bases from J, the junction kept 4 bases outside the gene matches. The CDR3 region has the DNA TGTGCCAGCAGGAGGACAGGGGAGACTGAAGCTTTCTTT. The encoded protein is CASRRTGETEAFF.

This clonotype was seen more than once but under ten times. The chain uses TRBV5-6 and TRBJ2-7; tentatively, D is TRBD2 (5 bases). V lost 3 bases and J lost 5, with 12 bases in between. Germline CDR1 and CDR2: SGHDT and YYEEEE. There are 13 residues in the CDR3. CDR3 residues: CASSSDLPDEQYF. In DNA form, the CDR3 reads TGTGCCAGCAGCTCGGACTTGCCAGACGAGCAGTACTTC.

Many counts were recorded for this clonotype. This chain connects TRBV7-8 to TRBJ2-3; 8 nucleotides align to TRBD2. The ends lost 5 bases at V and 0 bases at J; junction bases unmatched: 7. Germline-derived CDR1 and CDR2 are SGHVS and FQNEAQ. This CDR3 comprises 16 residues. This chain's CDR3 is CASSQRLAQSTDTQYF. The CDR3 nucleotides read TGTGCCAGCAGCCAAAGACTAGCGCAAAGCACAGATACGCAGTATTTT.

This clonotype was seen repeatedly, ten times or more. The chain employs TRBV7-6 and TRBJ2-1, with a possible D match to TRBD2 (6 bases). CDR1 is SGHVS and CDR2 is FNYEAQ in the germline V gene. The CDR3 has 18 amino acids. V lost 1 base and J 3 bases, leaving 19 bases between the germline ends. The CDR3 DNA follows: TGTGCCAGCAGCTTAGGTGGAGGGTCCGAACGGAACTACAATGAGCAGTTCTTC. It codes for CASSLGGGSERNYNEQFF.

V usage is TRBV6-4 and J usage is TRBJ2-1; 7 nucleotides agree with TRBD2. The CDR3 sequence is 14 residues long. Germline V CDR1 and CDR2: MRHNA, SNTAGT. The V gene end was trimmed by 5 bases and the J gene end by 4 bases; junction bases not matched to a gene: 5. CDR3 in DNA: TGTGCCAGCAGTCTACAAGCGGGGTACAATGAGCAGTTCTTC. Its protein is CASSLQAGYNEQFF.

This sequence joins TRBV2 and TRBJ2-5; 8 bases map to TRBD1. The J segment lost 4 bases and the V segment lost 7 bases, leaving 8 bases of the junction unmatched. Germline assignment: CDR1 SNHLY and CDR2 FYNNEI. This CDR3 is 14 amino acids long. Here the CDR3 DNA reads TGTGCCAGCACTCTGGACAGGGTGGGAGAGACCCAGTACTTC. It yields the protein CASTLDRVGETQYF. Looking up the rest from reference TRBV2 and TRBJ2-5 gives the full variable domain: EPEVTQTPSHQVTQMGQEVILRCVPISNHLYFYWYRQILGQKVEFLVSFYNNEISEKSEIFDDQFSVERPDGSNFTLKIRSTKLEDSAMYFCASTLDRVGETQYFGPGTRLLVL.

There are many counts of this clonotype. The V call is TRBV12-5, the J call TRBJ1-1; D uncertain. V lost 1 base and J 8 bases, leaving 8 bases between the germline ends. The germline V gene encodes CDR1 LGHNT and CDR2 FRNRAP. This CDR3 region has 12 residues. CDR3 nucleotides: TGTGCTAGTGGTTTGGGCGCCGGAGAAGCTTTCTTT. Its protein product is CASGLGAGEAFF.